The clone carrying this T cell receptor beta chain was seen more than once but under ten times. Its antigen is unidentified. The source of the sample is a study of read filtering for tumor transcriptome and immune sequencing. For the study at large: The cohort had about 16 men and approximately 15 women aged roughly 47 to 90, mean roughly 65 years.

Study findings and constraints: The CD138-negative fraction was mixed bone marrow immune cells, not pure T cells.

The library was built from around 380 ng RNA with molecular barcoded adaptors for alpha/delta and beta/gamma chains. One entry per CDR3 protein results from TCRdb running MiXCR on the reads. The sample has 5,000 to 7,000 distinct CDR3 sequences; about 20% are singletons. Per germline, CDR1 MNHEY and CDR2 SMNVEV (reference sequence). Trimming removed 3 bases from V and 4 bases from J, with 18 bases in between. The CDR3 is 16 amino acids. Bone marrow was sampled from every patient at the time of active disease. The TCR was taken from a donor aged 40 or over with multiple myeloma. The chain carries TRBV27 and TRBJ1-2, with D tentatively TRBD1 (6 bases). The sample comprised a population of CD138-negative cells sorted from bone marrow. This CDR3 is CASSLAGEVFGYGYTF. The DNA for the CDR3 is TGTGCCAGCAGTTTGGCAGGGGAAGTCTTCGGCTATGGCTACACCTTC.